A selection of T cell receptor beta chains follows, all from one sample in a study of T cells in Graves' hyperthyroidism and ophthalmopathy. TCRdb recomputed calls from the multiplex PCR reads with MiXCR, one row per CDR3 protein. The repertoire holds about 300,000 distinct CDR3 sequences, less than 30% seen once, with over 25% in the top ten. The sample was blood. The receptors derive from a man aged 35 to 55 with Graves' hyperthyroidism that later progressed to Graves' ophthalmopathy. Both conserved end residues are part of each CDR3. The D gene is left open where the match is weak. A clone size is listed for some rows: how often the clone was seen (once, few, many), or a class if it is expanded.

CDR3	DNA	V	J	size	D
CASSFSGFAYGYTF	TGTGCCAGCAGCTTTTCAGGTTTCGCCTATGGCTACACCTTC	TRBV11-2	TRBJ1-2	many	-
CASGLVTAALKETQYF	TGTGCTAGTGGTTTGGTTACGGCGGCACTGAAAGAGACCCAGTACTTC	TRBV12-5	TRBJ2-5	-	-
CASSLGQLTEAFF	TGTGCCAGCAGTTTAGGGCAGTTGACTGAAGCTTTCTTT	TRBV28	TRBJ1-1	-	-
CASSFSSSYGYTF	TGTGCCAGCAGCTTTTCCAGTTCCTATGGCTACACCTTC	TRBV7-2	TRBJ1-2	few	-
CSAVPGLAQETQYF	TGCAGTGCGGTGCCGGGACTAGCTCAAGAGACCCAGTACTTC	TRBV20-1	TRBJ2-5	-	TRBD2
CASSDRTSGRFDTQYF	TGTGCCAGCAGCGACCGGACTAGCGGGAGGTTTGATACGCAGTATTTT	TRBV7-3	TRBJ2-3	many	TRBD2
CSGYGHGDTEAFF	TGCAGCGGATATGGACATGGGGACACTGAAGCTTTCTTT	TRBV29-1	TRBJ1-1	many	-
CASSQEPRGAMQPQHF	TGCGCCAGCAGCCAGGAGCCCCGGGGGGCGATGCAGCCCCAGCATTTT	TRBV4-1	TRBJ1-5	many	-
CSAEQGNQNTGELFF	TGCAGCGCAGAACAGGGCAACCAGAACACCGGGGAGCTGTTTTTT	TRBV29-1	TRBJ2-2	many	-
CASSSTGGASGANVLTF	TGTGCCAGCTCATCGACAGGGGGCGCGTCTGGGGCCAACGTCCTGACTTTC	TRBV18	TRBJ2-6	many	TRBD1
CASTKSTGNQETQYF	TGTGCCAGCACCAAGAGCACAGGGAACCAAGAGACCCAGTACTTC	TRBV6-1	TRBJ2-5	-	-
CASRVDRNYGYTF	TGTGCCAGCAGGGTGGACAGAAACTATGGCTACACCTTC	TRBV28	TRBJ1-2	many	-
CASSGEIPPYEQYF	TGTGCCAGCAGCGGGGAGATCCCCCCCTACGAGCAGTACTTC	TRBV12-3/TRBV12-4	TRBJ2-7	many	-
CATSRLGQPNTGELFF	TGTGCCACCAGCAGGCTGGGACAACCGAACACCGGGGAGCTGTTTTTT	TRBV15	TRBJ2-2	many	-
CASRAPGLSGETQYF	TGTGCCAGCAGAGCACCGGGCCTGTCGGGGGAGACCCAGTACTTC	TRBV13	TRBJ2-5	many	-
CASSLGLAEVSSYEQYF	TGTGCCAGCAGTCTAGGACTAGCGGAGGTAAGCTCCTACGAGCAGTACTTC	TRBV28	TRBJ2-7	once	TRBD2
CAISGGRANTGELFF	TGTGCCATCAGTGGGGGACGTGCGAACACCGGGGAGCTGTTTTTT	TRBV10-3	TRBJ2-2	many	-
CASSLPRTGSYEQYF	TGTGCCAGCAGTCTTCCCAGGACAGGGTCCTACGAGCAGTACTTC	TRBV28	TRBJ2-7	many	TRBD1
CASGSLGDGETQYF	TGTGCTAGTGGCTCTCTGGGGGATGGAGAGACCCAGTACTTC	TRBV12-5	TRBJ2-5	-	-
CASSQTAGTSVYEQYF	TGTGCCAGCAGCCAGACCGCCGGGACTAGCGTCTACGAGCAGTACTTC	TRBV13	TRBJ2-7	many	TRBD2
CASTWGAYEQYF	TGTGCCAGTACCTGGGGGGCCTACGAGCAGTACTTC	TRBV16	TRBJ2-7	once	-
CSVPITGELFF	TGCAGCGTTCCCATCACCGGGGAGCTGTTTTTT	TRBV29-1	TRBJ2-2	many	-
CASSYGYGEKTQYF	TGTGCCAGCAGTTACGGGTACGGGGAGAAGACCCAGTACTTC	TRBV6-5	TRBJ2-5	-	-
CSVVPTNTGELFF	TGCAGCGTTGTTCCGACGAACACCGGGGAGCTGTTTTTT	TRBV29-1	TRBJ2-2	many	-
CASGGGQGAETQYF	TGTGCTAGTGGTGGCGGACAGGGGGCAGAGACCCAGTACTTC	TRBV12-5	TRBJ2-5	many	TRBD1
CATSDRGGSANTGELFF	TGTGCCACCAGTGATCGGGGCGGGAGCGCGAACACCGGGGAGCTGTTTTTT	TRBV24-1	TRBJ2-2	many	TRBD2
CSAPQTRLGSPLHF	TGCAGTGCCCCCCAGACGAGGCTAGGTTCACCCCTCCACTTT	TRBV20-1	TRBJ1-6	many	-
CASSHDRVGNFDTEAFF	TGTGCCAGCAGTCACGACAGGGTTGGAAATTTTGACACTGAAGCTTTCTTT	TRBV12-3/TRBV12-4	TRBJ1-1	many	TRBD1
CASKTSWTGELFF	TGTGCCAGCAAGACTAGTTGGACCGGGGAGCTGTTTTTT	TRBV6-1	TRBJ2-2	many	-
CASSPRVTGELFF	TGTGCCAGCAGCCCGAGGGTCACCGGGGAGCTGTTTTTT	TRBV3-1	TRBJ2-2	many	-
CAISESQTRRNTGELFF	TGTGCCATCAGTGAGTCTCAGACTAGAAGGAACACCGGGGAGCTGTTTTTT	TRBV10-3	TRBJ2-2	many	-
CASIGTDFLAPLHF	TGTGCCAGCATAGGGACCGACTTTTTGGCACCCCTCCACTTT	TRBV6-5	TRBJ1-6	many	-
CASSFGVVPYYEQYF	TGTGCCAGCAGTTTCGGCGTGGTACCCTACTACGAGCAGTACTTC	TRBV27	TRBJ2-7	many	-
CSARDHRHNYGYTF	TGCAGTGCTAGAGATCACCGACACAACTATGGCTACACCTTC	TRBV20-1	TRBJ1-2	many	-
CASSSLRDREETQYF	TGTGCCAGCAGCTCCCTCCGGGACAGGGAAGAGACCCAGTACTTC	TRBV7-2	TRBJ2-5	many	TRBD1
CASSQVSTNTGELFF	TGTGCCAGCAGCCAAGTTTCTACGAACACCGGGGAGCTGTTTTTT	TRBV3-1	TRBJ2-2	-	-
CATSGEGVNTEAFF	TGTGCCACCAGCGGAGAGGGTGTGAACACTGAAGCTTTCTTT	TRBV15	TRBJ1-1	many	-
CASSTWKGWADEQYF	TGTGCCAGCAGTACATGGAAGGGTTGGGCGGACGAGCAGTACTTC	TRBV25-1	TRBJ2-7	many	-
CASSMDWNYGYTF	TGTGCCAGCAGTATGGACTGGAACTATGGCTACACCTTC	TRBV6-5	TRBJ1-2	few	-
CASSTTGRSPLHF	TGTGCCAGCAGTACCACAGGGAGGTCACCCCTCCACTTT	TRBV6-1	TRBJ1-6	-	-
CASSPSGNTGELFF	TGTGCCAGCAGCCCCAGCGGGAACACCGGGGAGCTGTTTTTT	TRBV7-9	TRBJ2-2	few	-
CASSEAPGTAHEQYF	TGTGCCAGCAGTGAAGCCCCGGGGACAGCTCACGAGCAGTACTTC	TRBV6-1	TRBJ2-7	-	TRBD1
CARSRGSQGYNEQFF	TGCGCCCGCAGCAGGGGCAGCCAGGGTTACAATGAGCAGTTCTTC	TRBV4-1	TRBJ2-1	many	-
CASSVGTGNTEAFF	TGTGCCAGCAGCGTTGGAACAGGGAACACTGAAGCTTTCTTT	TRBV6-1	TRBJ1-1	-	-
CASSVTGQGLQPQHF	TGTGCCAGTAGTGTTACGGGACAGGGGCTTCAGCCCCAGCATTTT	TRBV19	TRBJ1-5	many	TRBD1
CASSEAATDGYTF	TGTGCCAGCAGTGAAGCGGCCACGGATGGCTACACCTTC	TRBV2	TRBJ1-2	-	-
CASSLLGAEAFF	TGTGCCAGCAGCTTGTTGGGTGCTGAAGCTTTCTTT	TRBV11-1	TRBJ1-1	many	-
CASSSNMNTEAFF	TGTGCCAGCAGCTCCAACATGAACACTGAAGCTTTCTTT	TRBV7-8	TRBJ1-1	many	-
CASSYSPGVDYEQYF	TGTGCCAGCAGTTACTCGCCAGGGGTGGACTACGAGCAGTACTTC	TRBV6-5	TRBJ2-7	many	-
CASSQASLAGGETQYF	TGCGCCAGCAGCCAAGCGAGTTTGGCAGGTGGAGAGACCCAGTACTTC	TRBV4-1	TRBJ2-5	many	-
CASSHPWLAAYEQYF	TGTGCCAGCAGTCACCCCTGGCTAGCGGCCTACGAGCAGTACTTC	TRBV12-3/TRBV12-4	TRBJ2-7	many	TRBD2
CASTPPGLQYF	TGTGCCAGCACCCCCCCGGGCCTACAGTACTTC	TRBV7-3	TRBJ2-7	-	-
CASSPAGTGSDEQYF	TGTGCCAGCAGTCCCGCCGGGACAGGGTCCGACGAGCAGTACTTC	TRBV12-3/TRBV12-4	TRBJ2-7	-	TRBD1
CAWSKDGANSPLHF	TGTGCCTGGAGTAAAGACGGAGCAAATTCACCCCTCCACTTT	TRBV30	TRBJ1-6	-	-
CASSLDQMNTEAFF	TGTGCCAGCAGCTTAGACCAGATGAACACTGAAGCTTTCTTT	TRBV11-3	TRBJ1-1	many	-